In this sample, the clone carrying this TCR beta chain turned up once. This record belongs to a study of blood T cell repertoires in COVID-19. Data came from immunoSEQ multiplex PCR; TCRdb stores just in-frame clones and leaves some out. The sample yields some 110,000 clones, 87% seen once. Germline CDR1 reads SNHLY; CDR2 reads FYNNEI. The CDR3 runs 15 residues. V lost 6 bases and J lost 7; bases outside the gene matches: 7. This receptor was identified in a human donor in a cohort sampled during active COVID-19. Sequencing input: peripheral blood. This chain connects TRBV2 to TRBJ1-6; 9 positions match TRBD1. Here the CDR3 reads CASRHRDRANSPLHF. DNA of the CDR3: TGTGCCAGCAGGCACCGGGACAGGGCCAATTCACCCCTCCACTTT.